Listed below are T cell receptor beta chains from one sample, sequenced in a study of identical twins. TCRdb re-derived calls from the 5' RACE reads in MiXCR, one entry per CDR3 protein. This sample has 310,000 or so distinct CDR3 sequences, with just under 9.5% found just once. Separately, the same data were catalogued under a study of yellow fever vaccine responses in identical twins.

The sample comprised CD8+ T cells sorted from blood. These receptors were taken from a young woman in good health. CDR3s include the opening cysteine and the closing phenylalanine or tryptophan. The D gene is left open where the match is weak. The size of a clone is reported for some rows only, either as once, few or many, or as a class for expanded clones.

d_gene | abundance | j_gene | v_gene | CDR3nt | CDR3aa
TRBD2 | many | TRBJ2-7 | TRBV4-2 | TGTGCCAGCAGCCAAGAGGGGTCTAGCGGGAGTTATGAGCAGTACTTC | CASSQEGSSGSYEQYF
- | - | TRBJ1-1 | TRBV27 | TGTGCCAGCGGACGGGGTCTTGAAGCTTTCTTT | CASGRGLEAFF
- | many | TRBJ2-1 | TRBV19 | TGTGCCAGTAGTATTCTCCTCGGGGCCAACAATGAGCAGTTCTTC | CASSILLGANNEQFF
TRBD1 | many | TRBJ2-3 | TRBV6-4 | TGTGCCAGCAGTGACACAGGGGGCACAGATACGCAGTATTTT | CASSDTGGTDTQYF
- | few | TRBJ2-1 | TRBV27 | TGTGCCAGCAGTTTATTTTTAGGATTTGAGCAGTTCTTC | CASSLFLGFEQFF
TRBD1 | few | TRBJ1-5 | TRBV27 | TGTGCCAGCAGTACGGACAGGGGCGGATATCAGCCCCAGCATTTT | CASSTDRGGYQPQHF
- | many | TRBJ2-3 | TRBV6-6 | TGTGCCAGCGTCACTGCCACGGAGGATACGCAGTATTTT | CASVTATEDTQYF
TRBD2 | many | TRBJ2-2 | TRBV20-1 | TGCAGTGCTAGAGAAGCGGGACTAGCGTCCGGGGAGCTGTTTTTT | CSAREAGLASGELFF
TRBD1 | few | TRBJ1-2 | TRBV20-1 | TGCAGTGCTAGAGATCTGAAGGGGGCGGACTATGGCTACACCTTC | CSARDLKGADYGYTF
- | many | TRBJ2-2 | TRBV20-1 | TGCAGTGCTAGAGGACGGATAAACACCGGGGAGCTGTTTTTT | CSARGRINTGELFF
TRBD1 | - | TRBJ1-1 | TRBV7-9 | TGTGCCAGCAGCATGACAGGGGATACTGAAGCTTTCTTT | CASSMTGDTEAFF
TRBD1 | few | TRBJ2-5 | TRBV6-1 | TGTGCCAGCAGCCCCTGGACAGGGTTCGAAGAGACCCAGTACTTC | CASSPWTGFEETQYF
TRBD1 | many | TRBJ2-5 | TRBV11-2 | TGTGCCAGCGAACTCCGGGACAGGGGCAGTTTGTACCAAGAGACCCAGTACTTC | CASELRDRGSLYQETQYF
- | many | TRBJ2-7 | TRBV5-5 | TGTGCCAGCAGCTATAGGACGCTGAACGAGCAGTACTTC | CASSYRTLNEQYF
TRBD2 | many | TRBJ2-7 | TRBV12-5 | TGTGCTAGTGGTTCGGGGGGAGGCGAGCAGTACTTC | CASGSGGGEQYF
- | many | TRBJ2-7 | TRBV7-9 | TGTGCCAGCAGCCATCCCTTTGCGGGAAAAGCCTACGAGCAGTACTTC | CASSHPFAGKAYEQYF
- | - | TRBJ2-5 | TRBV19 | TGTGCCAGTAGTATAGCCCCCCCAGGAGAGACCCAGTACTTC | CASSIAPPGETQYF
- | many | TRBJ2-1 | TRBV27 | TGTGCCAGCAGTTTACTGGACAGGGAGGGTGAGCAGTTCTTC | CASSLLDREGEQFF